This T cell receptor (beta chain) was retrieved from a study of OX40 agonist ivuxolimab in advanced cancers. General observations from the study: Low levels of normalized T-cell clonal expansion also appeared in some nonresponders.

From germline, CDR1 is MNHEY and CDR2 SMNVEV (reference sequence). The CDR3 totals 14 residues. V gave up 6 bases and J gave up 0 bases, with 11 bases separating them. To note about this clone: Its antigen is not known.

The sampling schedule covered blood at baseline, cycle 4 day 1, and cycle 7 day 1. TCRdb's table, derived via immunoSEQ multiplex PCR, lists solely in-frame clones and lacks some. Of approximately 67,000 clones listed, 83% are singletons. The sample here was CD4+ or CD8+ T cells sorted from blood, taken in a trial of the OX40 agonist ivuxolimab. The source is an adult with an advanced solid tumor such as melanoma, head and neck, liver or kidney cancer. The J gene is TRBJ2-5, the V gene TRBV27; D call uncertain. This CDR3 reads CASSSVLHQETQYF. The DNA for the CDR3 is TGTGCCAGCAGCTCGGTCTTACACCAAGAGACCCAGTACTTC.